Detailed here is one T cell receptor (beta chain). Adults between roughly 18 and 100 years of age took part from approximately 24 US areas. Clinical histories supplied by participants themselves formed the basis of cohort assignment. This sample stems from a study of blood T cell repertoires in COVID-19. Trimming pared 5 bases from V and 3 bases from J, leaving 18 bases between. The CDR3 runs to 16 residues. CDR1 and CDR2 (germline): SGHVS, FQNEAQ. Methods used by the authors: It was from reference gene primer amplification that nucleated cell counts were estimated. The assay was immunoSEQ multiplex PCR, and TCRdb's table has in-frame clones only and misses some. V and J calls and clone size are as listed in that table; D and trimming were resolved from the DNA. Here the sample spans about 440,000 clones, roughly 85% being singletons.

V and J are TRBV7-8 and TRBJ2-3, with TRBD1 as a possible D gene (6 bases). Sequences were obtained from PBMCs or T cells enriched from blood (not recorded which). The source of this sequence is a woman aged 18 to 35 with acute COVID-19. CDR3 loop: CASSIRPGEGTDTQYF. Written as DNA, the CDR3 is TGTGCCAGCAGCATTAGGCCAGGGGAAGGGACAGATACGCAGTATTTT.